This TCR beta chain was identified in a study of tumor-infiltrating lymphocytes in primary liver carcinoma. Overall study context: The patient group consisted of men and women aged 30 to 69 years. Study outcomes and limitations: Relative to tumor region pairs, the tumor-adjacent and tumor-blood pairs showed overlap that was lower. The 250 largest clones made up significantly more of tumor than blood repertoires (p = 0.039).

In the case of this clonotype: The antigen remains unidentified.

This CDR3 has 17 amino acids. In germline, CDR1 is MNHNS, CDR2 SASEGT. V trimming: 1 base; J trimming: 1 base; junction bases outside the gene matches: 8. Extraction also yielded germline DNA, while blood RNA was obtained from unsorted whole blood. Preoperatively, approximately 4 milliliters of peripheral blood were collected. Making TCR beta cDNA involved around 500 ng total RNA and a constant-region primer. Nested multiplex PCR, run for three rounds with slightly modified ARM-PCR, yielded TCR beta libraries. With TRBV1-TRBV30 forward primers and a C-beta reverse primer, the first two PCR rounds were run for 9 to 10 cycles each. TCRdb passed the multiplex PCR reads through MiXCR, listing each CDR3 protein once. The table includes around 330,000 distinct CDR3 sequences, around three fifths detected once.

This sequence joins TRBV6-1 and TRBJ2-3; 7 nucleotides match TRBD2. This clonotype originated in a woman in her 30s with primary liver carcinoma and hepatitis B virus infection. The sample consisted of peripheral blood. CDR3 loop: CASSEDGTNGGTDTQYF. Written as DNA, the CDR3 is TGTGCCAGCAGTGAAGACGGGACTAACGGGGGCACAGATACGCAGTATTTT.